The rows below give T cell receptor beta chains drawn from one sample of a study of T cells in Graves' hyperthyroidism and ophthalmopathy. Each CDR3 protein is one row after TCRdb ran MiXCR on the multiplex PCR reads. The sample has about 640,000 distinct CDR3 sequences, over 40% seen once. Sequencing was performed on peripheral blood or thyroid tissue (not recorded which). These receptors all come from an adult man with Graves' disease, either hyperthyroidism or ophthalmopathy (not recorded which). Both conserved end residues are part of each CDR3. A D gene is named only where the DNA matches it firmly. Clone size appears in some rows only: once, few, many, or a class for an expanded clone.

>-|-|TRBV20-1|TRBJ1-2
CSARVSRAFYGYTF
TGCAGTGCTAGAGTCTCCCGGGCTTTCTATGGCTACACCTTC
>-|TRBD1|TRBV7-2|TRBJ2-7
CTSSWGQDEQYF
TGTACCAGCAGTTGGGGACAGGACGAGCAGTACTTC
>-|-|TRBV7-2|TRBJ1-2
CASSLAGGFYGYTF
TGTGCCAGCAGCTTGGCTGGCGGGTTCTATGGCTACACCTTC
>many|TRBD1|TRBV20-1|TRBJ2-7
CSARDRGREQYF
TGCAGTGCTAGGGACAGGGGGCGCGAGCAGTACTTC
>few|-|TRBV7-2|TRBJ1-1
CASSLSGGKTEAFF
TGTGCCAGCAGCTTGTCGGGGGGGAAGACTGAAGCTTTCTTT
>few|TRBD1|TRBV9|TRBJ1-1
CASSANRQGRNTEAFF
TGTGCCAGCAGCGCCAATCGACAGGGCCGAAACACTGAAGCTTTCTTT
>-|-|TRBV2|TRBJ2-5
CASSEPLGATTGETQYF
TGTGCCAGCAGTGAACCTCTCGGGGCTACGACGGGGGAGACCCAGTACTTC
>-|-|TRBV25-1|TRBJ1-1
CASKETGGATEAFF
TGTGCCAGCAAAGAGACCGGAGGTGCCACTGAAGCTTTCTTT
>-|TRBD1|TRBV10-3|TRBJ1-6
CAISDFGDRGKEPLHF
TGTGCCATCAGTGATTTCGGGGACAGGGGTAAAGAACCCCTCCACTTT
>-|-|TRBV29-1|TRBJ1-4
CSVGGREKLFF
TGCAGCGTAGGAGGGAGGGAAAAACTGTTTTTT
>many|TRBD1|TRBV20-1|TRBJ1-1
CSAGQGTNTEAFF
TGCAGTGCAGGACAGGGGACGAACACTGAAGCTTTCTTT
>many|-|TRBV20-1|TRBJ2-7
CSASDSTYEQYF
TGCAGTGCTAGCGACAGTACCTACGAGCAGTACTTC
>-|-|TRBV19|TRBJ1-6
CASSMRSDLLNNSPLPF
TGTGCCAGTAGTATGAGATCCGATCTTTTGAATAATTCACCCCTCCCCTTT
>-|-|TRBV12-3/TRBV12-4|TRBJ1-5
CASSPAFRYSNQPQHF
TGTGCCAGCAGTCCAGCCTTCAGATATAGCAATCAGCCCCAGCATTTT
>-|-|TRBV19|TRBJ1-2
CASRSGQEKDTNYGYTF
TGTGCCAGTAGGTCCGGGCAGGAGAAAGACACTAACTATGGCTACACCTTC
>few|-|TRBV7-9|TRBJ2-7
CASSLAVGGEQYF
TGTGCCAGCAGCTTAGCGGTAGGGGGCGAGCAGTACTTC
>-|-|TRBV7-9|TRBJ1-5
CASSVASHNQPQHF
TGTGCCAGCAGCGTTGCTTCCCACAATCAGCCCCAGCATTTT
>-|-|TRBV12-3/TRBV12-4|TRBJ1-2
CASSLVWGAGGYTF
TGTGCCAGCAGTTTAGTGTGGGGGGCAGGTGGCTACACCTTC
>-|-|TRBV11-1|TRBJ1-6
CASSVAGGREDSPLHF
TGTGCCAGCAGCGTTGCGGGGGGGCGCGAGGATTCACCCCTCCACTTT
>few|-|TRBV7-9|TRBJ1-1
CASSQDPGPSTEAFF
TGCGCCAGCAGCCAAGATCCGGGGCCCAGCACTGAAGCTTTCTTT
>-|-|TRBV12-3/TRBV12-4|TRBJ2-2
CASSLGWPGELFF
TGTGCCAGCAGTTTGGGGTGGCCCGGGGAGCTGTTTTTT
>-|-|TRBV2|TRBJ2-2
CASILLASVGELFF
TGTGCCAGCATTTTGCTCGCTAGCGTCGGGGAGCTGTTTTTT
>many|TRBD1|TRBV12-3/TRBV12-4|TRBJ1-2
CASSPGTGIGYTF
TGTGCCAGCAGTCCCGGGACAGGGATCGGCTACACCTTC
>once|-|TRBV6-5|TRBJ2-7
CASSSSRGYEQYF
TGTGCCAGCAGTTCGAGCAGGGGTTACGAGCAGTACTTC
>-|-|TRBV29-1|TRBJ1-1
CSSPPDWNTEAFF
TGCAGCAGTCCCCCGGATTGGAACACTGAAGCTTTCTTT
>few|TRBD1|TRBV2|TRBJ1-1
CASSVSGGWGAEAFF
TGTGCCAGCAGTGTTTCAGGGGGTTGGGGAGCTGAAGCTTTCTTT
>-|-|TRBV2|TRBJ1-2
CASRPQGVGGYGYTF
TGTGCCAGCAGACCACAGGGAGTAGGGGGCTATGGCTACACCTTC
>many|TRBD1|TRBV20-1|TRBJ2-7
CSARADRGLEQYF
TGCAGTGCTAGGGCTGACAGGGGGCTCGAGCAGTACTTC
>-|-|TRBV15|TRBJ2-6
CATSRGRKASGANVLTF
TGTGCCACCAGCAGAGGGAGAAAAGCGTCCGGGGCCAACGTCCTGACTTTC
>-|TRBD2|TRBV9|TRBJ2-7
CASRTSGGKFYEQYF
TGTGCCAGCAGGACTAGCGGGGGGAAATTCTACGAGCAGTACTTC
>-|-|TRBV29-1|TRBJ2-5
CSVEAPGKETQYF
TGCAGCGTTGAAGCTCCGGGTAAAGAGACCCAGTACTTC
>-|-|TRBV12-3/TRBV12-4|TRBJ2-5
CASSLSVLRAGQETQYF
TGTGCCAGCAGTTTAAGTGTTCTTCGGGCGGGACAAGAGACCCAGTACTTC
>many|-|TRBV19|TRBJ2-5
CASSIVAEETQYF
TGTGCCAGTAGTATCGTCGCGGAAGAGACCCAGTACTTC
>-|TRBD2|TRBV2|TRBJ2-7
CASSQQRGTSGSYEQYF
TGTGCCAGCAGCCAACAGCGAGGGACTAGCGGGAGTTACGAGCAGTACTTC
>many|-|TRBV29-1|TRBJ1-5
CSVGPRVCNQPQHF
TGCAGCGTTGGGCCTAGGGTCTGCAATCAGCCCCAGCATTTT
>few|-|TRBV20-1|TRBJ2-7
CSASLGHYEQYF
TGCAGTGCTAGTCTAGGACACTACGAGCAGTACTTC
>-|-|TRBV20-1|TRBJ1-4
CSARRADATNEKLFF
TGCAGTGCTAGACGGGCGGACGCAACTAATGAAAAACTGTTTTTT
>many|TRBD1|TRBV25-1|TRBJ2-2
CASSVGGWNTGELFF
TGTGCCAGCAGTGTAGGGGGCTGGAACACCGGGGAGCTGTTTTTT
>once|-|TRBV15|TRBJ2-5
CATSEGLSETQYF
TGTGCCACCAGCGAAGGACTGTCGGAGACCCAGTACTTC
>-|-|TRBV10-3|TRBJ2-2
CASSQRPNTGELFF
TGTGCCAGCAGCCAAAGACCGAACACCGGGGAGCTGTTTTTT
>-|-|TRBV2|TRBJ2-7
CASSEAGVSVIGSYEQYF
TGTGCCAGCAGTGAAGCGGGCGTCAGCGTGATTGGGTCCTACGAGCAGTACTTC